These 5 T cell receptor beta chains were sequenced from one sample in a study of blood T cell repertoires in COVID-19. Clones were sequenced by immunoSEQ multiplex PCR, and TCRdb holds only the in-frame ones, with some missing. This table holds around 160,000 clones, over 75% found once. Sequencing input: peripheral blood. Every receptor here comes from a man between 60 and 75 years old with active or convalescent COVID-19.

This chain connects TRBV6-1 to TRBJ2-3, with D possibly being TRBD2 (6 bases). The CDR3 is 17 amino acids. The germline V and J ends were trimmed by 4 bases and 3 bases, with 20 bases remaining between them. Germline V gives CDR1 MNHNS, CDR2 SASEGT. CDR3 sequence reads: CASSADPRRESTDTQYF. The CDR3 nucleotides read TGTGCCAGCAGTGCTGACCCCAGACGGGAGTCGACAGATACGCAGTATTTT.

The V gene is TRBV6-5, the J gene TRBJ1-5; 7 positions match TRBD1. Losses at the gene ends were 5 bases for V and 6 bases for J; bases not matched to a gene: 7. The CDR3 is 14 amino acids. The germline CDR1 and CDR2 sequences are MNHEY and SVGAGI. The CDR3 bases are TGTGCCAGCAGTCCGCGACAGGGAGGTCAGCCCCAGCATTTT. As protein: CASSPRQGGQPQHF.

The CDR3 spells CASGLATGDHSGNTIYF. CDR3 nucleotide sequence: TGTGCTAGTGGTTTGGCGACAGGGGACCACTCTGGAAACACCATATATTTT. The chain joins TRBV12-5 to TRBJ1-3; 8 bases are shared with TRBD1. The CDR3 extends over 17 amino acids. Germline V gene data show CDR1 as LGHNT and CDR2 as FRNRAP. Unmatched junction bases numbered 5, after V lost 1 base and J lost 0 bases. The full variable domain, in which reference TRBV12-5 and TRBJ1-3 provide the parts outside the CDR3, is DARVTQTPRHKVTEMGQEVTMRCQPILGHNTVFWYRQTMMQGLELLAYFRNRAPLDDSGMPKDRFSAEMPDATLATLKIQPSEPRDSAVYFCASGLATGDHSGNTIYFGEGSWLTVV.

This chain joins TRBV6-5 and TRBJ2-1, with 7 positions matching TRBD2. From germline, CDR1 is MNHEY and CDR2 SVGAGI. With 5 bases clipped from V and 7 bases from J, the junction kept 11 bases outside the gene matches. This CDR3 is 15 amino acids long. CDR3 residues: CASSRPGEAGNEQFF. The CDR3 region has the DNA TGTGCCAGCAGTCGCCCGGGGGAAGCGGGGAATGAGCAGTTCTTC.

This chain connects TRBV18 to TRBJ2-5; D not certain. The CDR3 has 14 amino acids. V shed 3 bases and J shed 5 bases, with 13 bases lying between them. Germline V gene lookup returns CDR1 KGHSH and CDR2 LQKENI. The CDR3 loop is CASSPEAPRETQYF. CDR3 nucleotide sequence: TGTGCCAGCTCACCTGAGGCACCTCGGGAGACCCAGTACTTC.